This T cell receptor (beta chain) originates from a study of blood T cell repertoires in COVID-19. Study in general: T cells, B-cell-depleted T cells, or PBMCs supplied cDNA or gDNA.

The count of this clone is one. The assay was immunoSEQ multiplex PCR, and TCRdb's table has in-frame clones only and misses some. The table lists 300,000 to 350,000 clones, around nine tenths of them singletons. Trimming took 4 bases from V and 2 from J, leaving 8 bases between them. CDR1 and CDR2 (germline): SGHDN, FVKESK. The CDR3 extends over 13 amino acids. The rearrangement uses TRBV14 and TRBJ1-2; no firm D call. The source is a woman aged 30 to 39 who had been exposed to COVID-19. Sequences were obtained from PBMCs or T cells enriched from blood (not recorded which). The DNA for the CDR3 is TGTGCCAGCAGCCTACAGTCGAACTATGGCTACACCTTC. This gives the protein CASSLQSNYGYTF.